Reported below is one T cell receptor (beta chain). Its cognate antigen is unknown. This entry is derived from a study of T cell responses to AZD1222 COVID-19 vaccine. Study background: Pooling of second doses given at about 4 or about 12 weeks was done.

CDR1 KGHSH and CDR2 LQKENI come from the germline V gene. The CDR3 is made up of 13 amino acids. The ends were cut back, 4 bases at V and 8 bases at J, with 11 bases in the middle. Repertoires were generated with immunoSEQ multiplex PCR, while TCRdb's copy carries only in-frame clones and drops some. The sample lists about 110,000 clones, around nine tenths occurring once. Study conclusions and caveats: Researchers took repertoire samples only after the peak T cell response had come.

This chain uses TRBV18 with TRBJ1-4; D is unresolved. The input for sequencing was peripheral blood, taken on day 0 of AZD1222 vaccination. This clonotype originated in an adult in good health. CDR3 residues: CASSQGIGEKLFF. The CDR3 coding sequence is TGTGCCAGCTCACAAGGGATAGGAGAAAAACTGTTTTTT.